One TCR beta chain is described in this entry. The data originate from a study of T-cell reconstitution after alpha-beta-depleted transplantation in children. Deletions cut 11 bases from V and 5 bases from J, with 27 bases between. This CDR3 contains 16 residues. CDR1 is MNHEY and CDR2 is SMNVEV in the germline V gene (reference sequence). Preparation of the TCRbeta library involved a method that used unique molecular identifiers. Via MiXCR, TCRdb re-called the PCR reads, giving one row per CDR3 protein. The table lists 450,000 to 500,000 distinct CDR3 sequences, around 12% of them singletons, with around 5.6% in the top ten.

The clonotype was recovered from a human donor who donated a stem cell graft to a child with combined immunodeficiency. The chain uses TRBV27 and TRBJ1-1; possible D gene TRBD1, 5 bases. The material sequenced was PBMCs from the stem cell graft donor, taken from the stem cell graft. CDR3 sequence: CASRLRDVRERTEAFF. The CDR3 nucleotides are TGTGCCTCACGCCTCCGGGACGTTCGTGAACGGACTGAAGCTTTCTTT.